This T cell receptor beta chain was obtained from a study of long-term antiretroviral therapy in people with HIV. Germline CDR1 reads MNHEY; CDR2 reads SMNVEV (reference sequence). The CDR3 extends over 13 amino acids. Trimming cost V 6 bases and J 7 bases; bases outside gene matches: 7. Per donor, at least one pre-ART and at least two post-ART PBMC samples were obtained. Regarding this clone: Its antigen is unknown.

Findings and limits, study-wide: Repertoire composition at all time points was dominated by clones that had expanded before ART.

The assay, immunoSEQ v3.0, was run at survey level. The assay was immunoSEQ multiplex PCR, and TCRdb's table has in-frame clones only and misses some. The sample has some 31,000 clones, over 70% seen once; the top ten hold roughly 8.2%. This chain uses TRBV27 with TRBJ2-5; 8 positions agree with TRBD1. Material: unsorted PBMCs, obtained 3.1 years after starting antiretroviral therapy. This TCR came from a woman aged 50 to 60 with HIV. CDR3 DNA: TGTGCCAGCAGATTGGACAGGGTAGGGACCCAGTACTTC. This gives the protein CASRLDRVGTQYF.